These 17 T cell receptor beta chains originate from one sample sequenced in a study of sequential checkpoint blockade in melanoma. Treatment meaning: randomized to nivolumab then ipilimumab (arm A) or the reverse (arm B). The assay was immunoSEQ multiplex PCR, and TCRdb's table has in-frame clones only and misses some. The sample includes 7,000 to 8,500 clones, 50% to 75% of them seen just once. The sequencing used CD8+ T cells sorted from blood (inferred from file names), collected from a patient given nivolumab and ipilimumab in sequence. The receptors were sampled from a human donor with melanoma.

This clone was counted between two and nine times. V gene TRBV19 combines with J gene TRBJ2-6, with D tentatively TRBD2 (6 bases). The CDR3 consists of 14 residues. Germline CDR1 is LNHDA and CDR2 is SQIVND (reference sequence). Trimming took 3 bases from V and 9 from J, leaving 12 bases between them. CDR3 nucleotides: TGTGCCAGTAGTATTAGCGGTGACATCAACGTCCTGACTTTC. Its protein is CASSISGDINVLTF. The complete variable domain, with remaining parts taken from reference TRBV19 and TRBJ2-6, reads DGGITQSPKYLFRKEGQNVTLSCEQNLNHDAMYWYRQDPGQGLRLIYYSQIVNDFQKGDIAEGYSVSREKKESFPLTVTSAQKNPTAFYLCASSISGDINVLTFGAGSRLTVL.

In its sample, this clone was seen a few times. This chain connects TRBV7-6 to TRBJ2-7; D gene unclear. V was clipped by 4 bases and J by 1 base, with 8 bases between them. CDR1 and CDR2 from the germline V gene are SGHVS and FNYEAQ. CDR3 size: 13 residues. Written as DNA, the CDR3 is TGTGCCAGCAGCTGGGCCGGTTCCTACGAGCAGTACTTC. Protein sequence: CASSWAGSYEQYF. The complete variable domain, with remaining parts taken from reference TRBV7-6 and TRBJ2-7, reads GAGVSQSPRYKVTKRGQDVALRCDPISGHVSLYWYRQALGQGPEFLTYFNYEAQQDKSGLPNDRFSAERPEGSISTLTIQRTEQRDSAMYRCASSWAGSYEQYFGPGTRLTVT.

In this sample, this clone turned up once. V gene TRBV11-2 combines with J gene TRBJ1-2; 8 positions match TRBD1. V was pared by 4 bases and J by 8 bases, with 6 bases of the junction left unmatched. Germline V gene sequence: CDR1 SGHAT, CDR2 FQNNGV. The CDR3 length is 13 residues. In DNA form, the CDR3 reads TGTGCCAGCAGCTCAGGACAGGGAAGGGGCTACACCTTC. Translating it yields CASSSGQGRGYTF.

This clone was counted between two and nine times. CDR3 sequence (DNA): TGTGCCGTTCAGGACGGGAGATCCTACGAGCAGTACTTC. Translating it yields CAVQDGRSYEQYF. V usage is TRBV6-1 and J usage is TRBJ2-7; D is possibly TRBD2 (6 bases). This CDR3 comprises 13 residues. Germline CDR1 MNHNS, CDR2 SASEGT. Trimming left V 11 bases short and J 1 base short, with 15 bases between.

The chain recombines TRBV2 with TRBJ1-3, with a possible D match to TRBD1 (6 bases). This CDR3 region has 15 residues. The ends were cut back, 6 bases at V and 0 bases at J, with 12 bases in the middle. The germline gives CDR1 SNHLY, CDR2 FYNNEI. CDR3 protein: CASRQGGDSGNTIYF. CDR3 bases: TGTGCCAGCAGGCAAGGGGGGGACTCTGGAAACACCATATATTTT.

The chain joins TRBV7-2 to TRBJ2-7, with 10 nucleotides matching TRBD2. The CDR3 covers 16 residues. Per germline, CDR1 SGHTA and CDR2 FQGNSA. Trimming removed 7 bases from V and 4 bases from J; junction bases left unmatched: 13. CDR3 in amino acids: CASNSQREGHRYEQYF. In DNA form, the CDR3 reads TGTGCCAGCAACTCTCAGCGGGAGGGCCATCGATACGAGCAGTACTTC.

In its sample, this clone ranks as medium-sized (0.01 to 0.1%). V is TRBV9 and J is TRBJ2-7, with unresolved D. Germline-derived CDR1 and CDR2 are SGDLS and YYNGEE. The CDR3 has 14 amino acids. Deletions cut 0 bases from V and 2 bases from J, with 9 bases between. Written as DNA, the CDR3 is TGTGCCAGCAGCGTAGATGGCATGACCTACGAGCAGTACTTC. This gives the protein CASSVDGMTYEQYF.

This clone turned up a few times. The chain couples TRBV14 to TRBJ2-7; 7 bases are shared with TRBD1. The germline gives CDR1 SGHDN, CDR2 FVKESK. CDR3 length: 15 amino acids. The V segment lost 4 bases and the J segment 6 bases; nucleotides outside the gene matches: 12. The CDR3 region is CASSLRQGRGFEQYF. In nucleotides, the CDR3 is TGTGCCAGCAGCCTTCGACAGGGCCGGGGCTTCGAGCAGTACTTC.

This clone was detected only a few times. This sequence joins TRBV29-1 and TRBJ2-4; D is uncertain. The CDR3 sequence is 14 residues long. Germline assignment: CDR1 SQVTM and CDR2 ANQGSEA. The V end lost 4 bases, the J end lost 0 bases, and 10 bases lay between the germline ends. The CDR3 DNA reads TGCAGCGTTGTGCCAGGCCTAGCCAAAAACATTCAGTACTTC. Amino acids: CSVVPGLAKNIQYF.

About this clone: A far larger clone is just one base off, so this is likely a read error. The chain has TRBV15 and TRBJ1-5; 7 positions match TRBD1. J lost 6 bases, V lost 5 bases, and 19 bases had no gene match. CDR1 and CDR2 (germline): LNHNV, YYDKDF (reference sequence). This CDR3 is built from 18 residues. The CDR3 protein is CATSSDGGTEFGFQPQHF. Here the CDR3 DNA reads TGTGCCACCAGCTCCGATGGGGGGACAGAGTTTGGTTTTCAGCCCCAGCATTTT.

V is TRBV6-5 and J is TRBJ1-2, with D uncertain. Per the germline V gene, CDR1 is MNHEY and CDR2 is SVGAGI. V was cut by 0 bases and J by 3 bases, with 8 bases left in between. The length of the CDR3 is 14 residues. The CDR3 region is CASSYSGSYYGYTF. The CDR3 DNA reads TGTGCCAGCAGTTACTCGGGCAGCTACTATGGCTACACCTTC.

This sequence joins TRBV7-9 and TRBJ1-1, with 8 bases matching TRBD1. The CDR3 consists of 19 residues. Trimming removed 4 bases from V and 2 bases from J; junction bases left unmatched: 18. CDR1 SEHNR and CDR2 FQNEAQ come from the germline V gene (reference sequence). The CDR3 DNA sequence: TGTGCCAGCAGCTGGACCGGGGGTCGCCGGGACAGGCTAAACACTGAAGCTTTCTTT. The encoded protein is CASSWTGGRRDRLNTEAFF.

The V call is TRBV27, the J call TRBJ2-7; TRBD1 aligns across 7 bases. V shed 2 bases, J shed 2 bases, and the junction held 6 bases outside the gene matches. This CDR3 has 15 amino acids. Germline lookup yields CDR1 MNHEY and CDR2 SMNVEV (reference sequence). The CDR3 bases are TGTGCCAGCAGTTTAACCGGAACAGGGGCCTACGAGCAGTACTTC. Its translation: CASSLTGTGAYEQYF.

By sample fraction, this clone is medium-sized. This sequence joins TRBV7-9 and TRBJ2-7; D possibly corresponds to TRBD2 (5 bases). This CDR3 spans 14 amino acids. The germline gives CDR1 SEHNR, CDR2 FQNEAQ (reference sequence). The V end lost 1 base, the J end lost 4 bases, and 11 bases lay between the germline ends. CDR3 residues: CASSLGVGVYEQYF. The DNA for the CDR3 is TGTGCCAGCAGCTTAGGAGTGGGAGTGTACGAGCAGTACTTC.

This clone was counted a single time. The J gene is TRBJ2-5, the V gene TRBV19, with 7 nucleotides matching TRBD2. The end of the DNA is better explained by TRBJ2-7, so the J call may be wrong. Germline values: CDR1 LNHDA, CDR2 SQIVND (reference sequence). The length of the CDR3 is 14 residues. The CDR3 sequence is CASSPGLDAYEQYF. The CDR3 DNA sequence: TGTGCCAGTAGTCCAGGACTAGACGCCTACGAGCAGTACTTC.

This chain connects TRBV29-1 to TRBJ1-3; D call uncertain. Trimming stripped 0 bases from V and 3 bases from J, with 12 bases between. The CDR3 runs 15 residues. Germline CDR1 is SQVTM and CDR2 is ANQGSEA. The DNA for the CDR3 is TGCAGCGTTGAAGATAGGATGCGGCTTGGAAACACCATATATTTT. Its translation: CSVEDRMRLGNTIYF.

V usage is TRBV4-1 and J usage is TRBJ2-7; D possibly corresponds to TRBD1 (6 bases). Looked up from germline, CDR1 is MGHRA and CDR2 is YSYEKL. CDR3 length equals 16 residues. V shed 3 bases and J shed 7 bases, with 22 bases lying between them. DNA of the CDR3: TGCGCCAGCAGCCAGGGGGCTGGGGAAATCTACCCGGAGCAGTACTTC. Translation gives CASSQGAGEIYPEQYF.